One sample yielded the 17 T cell receptor beta chains listed below, sequenced in a study of blood T cell repertoires in COVID-19. TCRdb keeps only in-frame clones here, not all; method: immunoSEQ multiplex PCR. The sample records 130,000 to 150,000 clones, 65% to 90% being singletons. Material: peripheral blood. The receptors derive from a human donor in a cohort sampled during active COVID-19.

The CDR3: CASSLGRGNYGYTF. DNA for the CDR3: TGTGCCAGCAGCTTAGGCAGGGGTAACTATGGCTACACCTTC. The V call is TRBV7-3, the J call TRBJ1-2; a weak D match, TRBD1 (6 bases). Trimming cost V 2 bases and J 1 base, with 8 bases left between them. Germline CDR1 is SGHTA and CDR2 is FQGTGA. The CDR3 consists of 14 residues.

The rearrangement uses TRBV5-6 and TRBJ2-7, with D hard to call. Germline lookup yields CDR1 SGHDT and CDR2 YYEEEE. This CDR3 has 13 residues. V was cut by 7 bases and J by 6 bases, with 17 bases left in between. Here the CDR3 DNA reads TGTGCCAGCGGTTCGCCCAACCCGGGCGAGCAGTACTTC. It specifies CASGSPNPGEQYF.

The chain employs TRBV9 and TRBJ2-1; 15 bases are shared with TRBD2. V was clipped by 3 bases and J by 2 bases; unmatched bases: 6. Per the germline V gene, CDR1 is SGDLS and CDR2 is YYNGEE. This CDR3 is built from 18 residues. CDR3 protein: CASSARTSGRAPYNEQFF. The CDR3 nucleotides are TGTGCCAGCAGCGCCAGGACTAGCGGGAGGGCCCCCTACAATGAGCAGTTCTTC.

The gene calls are TRBV7-6 and TRBJ2-5, with 10 bases that match TRBD2. Germline CDR1 SGHVS, CDR2 FNYEAQ. The CDR3 extends over 16 amino acids. Unmatched junction bases numbered 6, after V lost 1 base and J lost 4 bases. CDR3 protein: CASSLDSSGSGETQYF. The CDR3 DNA is TGTGCCAGCAGCTTAGATTCTAGCGGGAGTGGAGAGACCCAGTACTTC.

The rearrangement uses TRBV18 and TRBJ1-2, with 7 nucleotides matching TRBD1. The CDR3 consists of 12 residues. CDR1 KGHSH and CDR2 LQKENI come from the germline V gene. The trim removed 3 bases at V and 8 bases at J, leaving 3 bases unmatched. The CDR3 loop is CASSPGTVGYTF. The CDR3 coding sequence is TGTGCCAGCTCACCCGGGACAGTCGGCTACACCTTC.

This clone was counted only a few times. The chain combines TRBV6-2 or TRBV6-3 with TRBJ2-7; 11 bases match TRBD2. The CDR3 runs to 15 residues. CDR1 is MNHEY, CDR2 SVGEGT, per germline. J was trimmed by 3 bases and V by 6 bases; bases with no gene match: 7. CDR3 sequence: CASSGPGTSGYEQYF. As DNA, the CDR3 is TGTGCCAGCAGCGGACCCGGGACTAGCGGCTACGAGCAGTACTTC.

This chain links TRBV4-3 with TRBJ2-7; a weak D match, TRBD2 (6 bases). This CDR3 region has 14 residues. The germline V and J ends were trimmed by 1 base and 4 bases, with 11 bases remaining between them. The germline gives CDR1 LGHNA, CDR2 YSLEER. CDR3 nucleotides: TGCGCCAGCAGCCAAGTCCTAGCGTCGTACGAGCAGTACTTC. Encoded protein: CASSQVLASYEQYF.

This rearrangement joins TRBV2 to TRBJ2-1; D perhaps matches TRBD2 (5 bases). The CDR3 has 13 amino acids. The germline V gene has CDR1 SNHLY and CDR2 FYNNEI. Deletions cut 4 bases from V and 7 bases from J, with 11 bases between. This chain's CDR3 is CASSVEGWNEQFF. The CDR3 DNA reads TGTGCCAGCAGTGTAGAGGGTTGGAATGAGCAGTTCTTC.

This clone has just one count. V is TRBV4-1 and J is TRBJ2-2; 8 positions agree with TRBD2. The CDR3 covers 16 residues. V lost 0 bases, J lost 4 bases, and 4 bases stayed unmatched. CDR1 is MGHRA and CDR2 is YSYEKL in the germline V gene. DNA for the CDR3: TGCGCCAGCAGCCAAGATCCTAGCGGGCGCACCGGGGAGCTGTTTTTT. Translated: CASSQDPSGRTGELFF.

The chain recombines TRBV5-1 with TRBJ2-7, with TRBD1 matching over 8 bases. The CDR3 has 13 residues. From germline, CDR1 is SGHRS and CDR2 YFSETQ. V lost 3 bases to trimming and J lost 4 bases; unmatched junction nucleotides: 3. The DNA for the CDR3 is TGCGCCAGCAGCTCACAGGGGGTATACGAGCAGTACTTC. This gives the protein CASSSQGVYEQYF.

The V and J genes are TRBV7-2 and TRBJ1-4; a weak D match, TRBD1 (6 bases). Trimming left V 4 bases short and J 4 bases short, with 13 bases between. CDR1 SGHTA and CDR2 FQGNSA come from the germline V gene. This CDR3 has 15 amino acids. DNA for the CDR3: TGTGCCAGCAGCTCCCTGGACAGAAATAATGAAAAACTGTTTTTT. Amino acids: CASSSLDRNNEKLFF.

This clone was found once. The V and J genes are TRBV18 and TRBJ1-4, with a tentative D call TRBD1 (6 bases). This CDR3 spans 15 amino acids. V was pared by 1 base and J by 8 bases, with 14 bases between. Germline V lookup: CDR1 KGHSH, CDR2 LQKENI. The CDR3 loop reads CASSPQGQFLEKLFF. The DNA of the CDR3 is TGTGCCAGCTCACCACAAGGACAGTTTTTGGAAAAACTGTTTTTT.

The gene calls are TRBV5-1 and TRBJ2-6; 12 positions agree with TRBD1. The CDR3 is 18 amino acids. CDR1 and CDR2 from the germline V gene are SGHRS and YFSETQ. J gave up 4 bases and V 6 bases, and 11 bases lay outside the gene matches. The CDR3 region is CASTPAGQGARGANVLTF. The CDR3 coding sequence is TGCGCCAGCACCCCAGCGGGACAGGGGGCGCGAGGGGCCAACGTCCTGACTTTC. The full variable domain, its missing parts supplied by reference TRBV5-1 and TRBJ2-6, is KAGVTQTPRYLIKTRGQQVTLSCSPISGHRSVSWYQQTPGQGLQFLFEYFSETQRNKGNFPGRFSGRQFSNSRSEMNVSTLELGDSALYLCASTPAGQGARGANVLTFGAGSRLTVL.

The rearrangement joins TRBV5-1 to TRBJ2-7; 10 bases fit TRBD1. V lost 4 bases to trimming and J lost 3 bases; unmatched junction nucleotides: 13. The germline gives CDR1 SGHRS, CDR2 YFSETQ. The CDR3 length is 17 residues. The CDR3 nucleotides are TGCGCCAGCAGCCCGATCAAAGTGGGACAGGGGATCTACGAGCAGTACTTC. Its protein is CASSPIKVGQGIYEQYF.

The chain uses TRBV6-1 and TRBJ2-7; D possibly corresponds to TRBD1 (6 bases). Germline V gives CDR1 MNHNS, CDR2 SASEGT. V was shortened by 3 bases and J by 4 bases, with 13 bases between the two germline ends. The CDR3 covers 14 residues. CDR3 sequence reads: CASSENRERYEQYF. For the CDR3, the DNA is TGTGCCAGCAGTGAGAACAGGGAGAGGTACGAGCAGTACTTC.

The chain has TRBV7-9 and TRBJ2-3, with D maybe TRBD1 (5 bases). Germline lookup yields CDR1 SEHNR and CDR2 FQNEAQ (reference sequence). This CDR3 has 15 amino acids. The V and J ends lost 4 bases and 0 bases respectively, with 11 bases between them. The CDR3 spells CASSSLGASTDTQYF. The CDR3 DNA reads as TGTGCCAGCAGCTCCCTTGGGGCTAGCACAGATACGCAGTATTTT.

The rearrangement links TRBV5-1 to TRBJ2-7; weak D call: TRBD1 (6 bases). Between the trimmed V and J ends, which lost 2 bases and 1 base, there was a span of 13 bases. Germline V gene sequence: CDR1 SGHRS, CDR2 YFSETQ. This CDR3 contains 15 residues. CDR3 sequence reads: CASSFIPGASYEQYF. Here the CDR3 DNA reads TGCGCCAGCAGCTTTATCCCAGGGGCTTCCTACGAGCAGTACTTC.